In its sample, the clone carrying this T cell receptor beta chain was seen a few times. The sample comes from a study of human T cells and chemical hapten exposure. Unfractionated whole blood served as the source for total RNA extraction. Germline trimming cut 6 bases from V and 4 bases from J; bases unmatched to any gene: 8. CDR3 size: 16 residues. Germline V gene sequence: CDR1 MNHEY, CDR2 SVGAGI. Original processing methods: TCRs per sample had a median of approximately 98,000 and ranged from roughly 20,000 to 690,600. One entry per CDR3 protein results from TCRdb running MiXCR on the 5' RACE reads. Here the V and J calls rest on TCRdb's processing, not on the authors' analysis. The table lists about 110,000 distinct CDR3 sequences, roughly a fifth of them singletons.

The clonotype originates from a human donor in good health. The chain links TRBV6-5 to TRBJ1-6, with 8 nucleotides matching TRBD1. The CDR3 sequence: CASRLTGVRYNSPLHF. In DNA form, the CDR3 reads TGTGCCAGCAGGCTGACAGGGGTTCGATATAATTCACCCCTCCACTTT.